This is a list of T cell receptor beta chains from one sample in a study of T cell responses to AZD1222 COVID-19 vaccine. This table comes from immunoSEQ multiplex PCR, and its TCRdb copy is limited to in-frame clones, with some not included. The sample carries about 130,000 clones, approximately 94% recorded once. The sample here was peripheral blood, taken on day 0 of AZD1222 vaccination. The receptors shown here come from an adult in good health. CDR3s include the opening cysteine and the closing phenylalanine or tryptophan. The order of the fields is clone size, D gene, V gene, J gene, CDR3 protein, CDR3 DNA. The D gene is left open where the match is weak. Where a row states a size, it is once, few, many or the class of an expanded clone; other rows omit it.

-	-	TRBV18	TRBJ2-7	CASSPYKTGAYEQYF	TGTGCCAGCTCACCCTACAAGACAGGCGCCTACGAGCAGTACTTC
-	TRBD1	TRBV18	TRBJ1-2	CASSPLKGQGAFNYGYTF	TGTGCCAGCTCACCACTCAAGGGACAGGGGGCGTTTAACTATGGCTACACCTTC
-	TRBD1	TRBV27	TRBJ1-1	CASRTGQDNTEAFF	TGTGCCAGCAGGACAGGGCAGGATAACACTGAAGCTTTCTTT
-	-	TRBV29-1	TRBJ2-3	CSVGVRSRRTDTQYF	TGCAGCGTTGGGGTCCGTTCTCGGCGCACAGATACGCAGTATTTT
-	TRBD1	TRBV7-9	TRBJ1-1	CASSLRGQGYVNTEAFF	TGTGCCAGCAGCCTGAGAGGACAGGGATATGTGAACACTGAAGCTTTCTTT
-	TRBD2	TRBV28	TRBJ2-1	CASSSGLAGPGYNEQFF	TGTGCCAGCAGTTCGGGACTAGCGGGGCCAGGTTACAATGAGCAGTTCTTC
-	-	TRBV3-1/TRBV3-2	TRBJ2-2	CASSQDRSKRTGELFF	TGTGCCAGCAGCCAAGATAGAAGCAAACGCACCGGGGAGCTGTTTTTT
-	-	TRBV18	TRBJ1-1	CASSPGSRNTEAFF	TGTGCCAGCTCACCAGGCAGTAGGAACACTGAAGCTTTCTTT
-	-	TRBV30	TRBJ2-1	CAFSSVSSYNEQFF	TGTGCCTTCTCGTCAGTTTCTTCCTACAATGAGCAGTTCTTC
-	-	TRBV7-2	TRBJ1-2	CARSGPRENYGYTF	TGTGCCAGGTCCGGACCCAGGGAGAACTATGGCTACACCTTC
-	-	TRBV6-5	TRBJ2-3	CASGRGPPGTDTQYF	TGTGCCAGCGGCCGGGGGCCTCCCGGGACAGATACGCAGTATTTT
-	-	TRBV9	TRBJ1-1	CASSGSRGEGAGNTEAFF	TGTGCCAGCAGCGGTAGTAGGGGGGAAGGGGCAGGGAACACTGAAGCTTTCTTT
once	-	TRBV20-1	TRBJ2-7	CSARNGYEQYF	TGCAGTGCTAGAAATGGTTACGAGCAGTACTTC
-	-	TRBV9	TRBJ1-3	CASSPSQSGNTIYF	TGTGCCAGCAGCCCCTCCCAATCGGGAAACACCATATATTTT
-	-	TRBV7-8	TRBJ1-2	CASGEGGYGYTF	TGTGCCAGCGGGGAGGGAGGCTATGGCTACACCTTC
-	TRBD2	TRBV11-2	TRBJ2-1	CASSSYFSGSDEQFF	TGTGCCAGCAGCTCTTATTTTAGCGGGAGCGATGAGCAGTTCTTC
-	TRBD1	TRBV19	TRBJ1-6	CASSTWTGLDSPLHF	TGTGCCAGTAGTACATGGACAGGGCTTGATTCACCCCTCCACTTT
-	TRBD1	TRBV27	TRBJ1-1	CASSLKRGQGEQTEAFF	TGTGCCAGCAGTTTGAAGAGGGGGCAAGGGGAACAGACTGAAGCTTTCTTT
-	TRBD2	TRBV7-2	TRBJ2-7	CASSLRAGGDYEQYF	TGTGCCAGCAGCTTAAGGGCGGGAGGCGATTACGAGCAGTACTTC
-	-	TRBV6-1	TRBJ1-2	CASSDKQGYGYTF	TGTGCCAGCAGTGATAAACAGGGCTATGGCTACACCTTC
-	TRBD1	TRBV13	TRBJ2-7	CASRRQGTYEQYF	TGTGCCAGCAGGCGACAGGGGACCTACGAGCAGTACTTC
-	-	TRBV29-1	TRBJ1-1	CSVSSSVGGMNTEAFF	TGCAGCGTCTCCTCGAGTGTAGGAGGGATGAACACTGAAGCTTTCTTT
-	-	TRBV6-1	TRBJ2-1	CASSDPYRQVERDEQFF	TGTGCCAGCAGTGATCCGTATCGTCAGGTAGAGAGGGATGAGCAGTTCTTC
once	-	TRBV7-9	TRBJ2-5	CASRKLNQETQYF	TGTGCCAGCAGAAAGTTAAACCAAGAGACCCAGTACTTC
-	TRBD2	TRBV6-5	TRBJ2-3	CASSPGGDTQYF	TGTGCCAGCAGTCCCGGGGGGGATACGCAGTATTTT
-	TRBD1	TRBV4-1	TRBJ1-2	CASSRTGVYGYTF	TGCGCCAGCAGCCGGACAGGAGTCTATGGCTACACCTTC
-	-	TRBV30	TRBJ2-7	CAWSVLGLDEQYF	TGTGCCTGGAGTGTACTAGGTCTCGACGAGCAGTACTTC
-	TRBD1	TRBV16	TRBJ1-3	CASSQWDRAGNTIYF	TGTGCCAGCAGCCAATGGGACAGGGCTGGAAACACCATATATTTT
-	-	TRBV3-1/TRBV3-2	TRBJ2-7	CASSQVDGIEQYF	TGTGCCAGCAGCCAAGTGGACGGGATCGAGCAGTACTTC
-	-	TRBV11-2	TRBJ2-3	CASSPTGRPSGTDTQYF	TGTGCCAGCAGCCCCACAGGAAGGCCCAGCGGCACAGATACGCAGTATTTT
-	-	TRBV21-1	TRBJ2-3	CASTAVSTDTQYF	TGTGCCAGCACTGCGGTGAGCACAGATACGCAGTATTTT
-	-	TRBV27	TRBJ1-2	CASRQPGGRGYTF	TGTGCCAGCAGGCAGCCGGGGGGGAGGGGCTACACCTTC
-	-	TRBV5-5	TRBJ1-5	CASSGGYANQPQHF	TGTGCCAGCAGCGGCGGGTACGCCAATCAGCCCCAACATTTT
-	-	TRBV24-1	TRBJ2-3	CATSDRRAGTDTQYF	TGTGCCACCAGTGATAGGAGGGCAGGCACAGATACGCAGTATTTT
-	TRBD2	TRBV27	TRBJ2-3	CASHGLAGTFTQYF	TGTGCCTCCCACGGGCTAGCGGGTACGTTTACGCAGTATTTT
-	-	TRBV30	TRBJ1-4	CAWSIGEGITNEKLFF	TGTGCCTGGAGCATCGGTGAGGGGATAACTAATGAAAAACTGTTTTTT
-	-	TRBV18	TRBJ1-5	CASSPLGDNSNQPQHF	TGTGCCAGCTCACCACTAGGGGACAATAGCAATCAGCCCCAGCATTTT
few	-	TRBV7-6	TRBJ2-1	CASSLSFSSYNEQFF	TGTGCCAGCAGCTTAAGTTTCAGCTCCTACAATGAGCAGTTCTTC
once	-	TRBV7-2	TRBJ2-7	CASSAFSGSYEQYF	TGTGCCAGCAGCGCCTTTAGCGGTTCCTACGAGCAGTACTTC
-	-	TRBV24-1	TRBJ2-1	CATSDSTGRLGANEQFF	TGTGCCACCAGTGATTCCACAGGACGGCTAGGTGCCAATGAGCAGTTCTTC
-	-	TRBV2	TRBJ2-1	CATLKAGGEQFF	TGTGCCACCCTAAAGGCTGGGGGTGAGCAGTTCTTC
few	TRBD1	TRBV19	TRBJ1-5	CASSRPPGQGNQPQHF	TGTGCCAGTAGTCGACCCCCGGGACAGGGCAATCAGCCCCAGCATTTT
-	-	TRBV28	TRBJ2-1	CASSSLGAGQFF	TGTGCCAGCAGTTCGTTGGGGGCGGGGCAGTTCTTC
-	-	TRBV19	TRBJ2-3	CASSVGGTDTQYF	TGTGCCAGTAGTGTGGGTGGCACAGATACGCAGTATTTT
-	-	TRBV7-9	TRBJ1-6	CASLRDRDNSPLHF	TGTGCCAGCTTGAGGGACCGAGATAATTCACCCCTCCACTTT
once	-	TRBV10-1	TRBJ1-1	CAREQGNTEAFF	TGCGCCAGGGAACAGGGAAACACTGAAGCTTTCTTT